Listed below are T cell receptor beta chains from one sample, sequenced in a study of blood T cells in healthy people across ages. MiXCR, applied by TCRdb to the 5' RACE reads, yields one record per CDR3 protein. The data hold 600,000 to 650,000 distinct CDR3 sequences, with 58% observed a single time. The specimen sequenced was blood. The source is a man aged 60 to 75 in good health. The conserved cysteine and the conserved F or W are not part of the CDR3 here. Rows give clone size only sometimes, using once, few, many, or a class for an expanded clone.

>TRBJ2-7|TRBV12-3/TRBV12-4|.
ASSLQAGTGSYEQY
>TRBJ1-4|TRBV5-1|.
ASRIGQGDEKLF
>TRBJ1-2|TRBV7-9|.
ASSLAEGFYGYT
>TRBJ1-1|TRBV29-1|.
SVVGLRTEAF
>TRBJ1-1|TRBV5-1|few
ASSLAPNTNTEAF
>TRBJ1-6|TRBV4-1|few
ASSQDSGTPLH
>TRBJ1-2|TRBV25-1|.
ASSEPGTGRGYT
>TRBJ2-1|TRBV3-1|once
ASSPHGGWGEQF
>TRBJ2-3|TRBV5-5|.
ASSLATQVQRGDTQY
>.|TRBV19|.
ASLSAPGLASEQY
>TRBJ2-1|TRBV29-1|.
SVEHKRPSGEQF
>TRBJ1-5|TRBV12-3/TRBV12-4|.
ASSYDSLRPQH
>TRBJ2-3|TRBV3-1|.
ASSQDGAGTLTDTQY
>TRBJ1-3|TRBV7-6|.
ASSLAQRPGGNTIY
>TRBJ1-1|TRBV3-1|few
ASSQMVTENTEAF
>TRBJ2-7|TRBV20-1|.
SGARDRSYEQY
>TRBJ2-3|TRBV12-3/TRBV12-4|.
ASSEQAGSADTQY
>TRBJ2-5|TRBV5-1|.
ASSLGGLGPQETQY
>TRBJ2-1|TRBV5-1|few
ASSSSSGTGKEDEQF
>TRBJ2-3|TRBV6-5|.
ASSTSQDTQY
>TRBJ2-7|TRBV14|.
ASSPQDGTYEQY
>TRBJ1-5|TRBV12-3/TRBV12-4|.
ASSFKGSPTSNQPQH
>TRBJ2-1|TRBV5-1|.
ASSRDLNEQF
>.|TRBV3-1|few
ASSQGRKTQY
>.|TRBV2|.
ASSEETGGGYEQY
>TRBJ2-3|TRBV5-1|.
ASSLRSGGVPDTQY
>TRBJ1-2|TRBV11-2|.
ASSLDRWGSGYT
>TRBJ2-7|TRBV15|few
ATSRGVAYEQY
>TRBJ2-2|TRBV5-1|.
ASSFIGSWDGELF
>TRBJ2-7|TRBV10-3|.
AINPGTGYEQY
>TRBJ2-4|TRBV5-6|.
ASSALPAGRENIQY
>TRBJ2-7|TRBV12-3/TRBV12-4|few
ASSSDRIYEQY
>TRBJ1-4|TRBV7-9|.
ASSWTGGGGEKLF
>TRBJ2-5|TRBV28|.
ASRSRQETQY
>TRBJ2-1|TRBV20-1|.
SAVQRGLPKNEQF
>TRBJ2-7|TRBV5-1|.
ASSREPGQGAREQY
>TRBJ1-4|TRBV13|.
ASSSGLDEKLF
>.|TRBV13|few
ASSPRDRGPSQETQY
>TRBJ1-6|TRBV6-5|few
ASRLGTSRAYPLH
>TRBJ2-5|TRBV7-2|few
ASSFADQETQY
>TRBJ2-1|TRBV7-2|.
ASSLAHGSYNEQF
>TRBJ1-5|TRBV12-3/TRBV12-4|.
ASSLGQPQH
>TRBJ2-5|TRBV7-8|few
ASSSTMNQETQY
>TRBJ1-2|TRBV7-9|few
ASSSTPEIYGYT
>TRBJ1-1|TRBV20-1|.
SARGGGPNTEAF
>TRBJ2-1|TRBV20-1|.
SARKTSGGAYNEQF
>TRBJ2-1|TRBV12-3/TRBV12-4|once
ASRGLAGAWVNEQL
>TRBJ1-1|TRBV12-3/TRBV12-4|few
ASSLALMNTEAF
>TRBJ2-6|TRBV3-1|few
ASSPGTGVLDSGANVLT
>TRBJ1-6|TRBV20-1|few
SARSDRERYNSPLH